The present TCR beta chain was sequenced within a study of cytomegalovirus exposure and HLA in healthy donors. Points from the study as a whole: Cytomegalovirus-associated TCR beta chains were listed, numbering approximately 150. Across HLA loci, a later analysis found differing TCR association rates, with DRB1 most and HLA-C fewest.

On this clone: The antigen remains unidentified.

The PCR contained 60 Vbeta and 13 Jbeta primers. Per the original methods: Approximately 86 million unique TCR beta chains, roughly 10 million shared, were counted in a later analysis. Using immunoSEQ multiplex PCR, the repertoire was profiled, and TCRdb retains in-frame clones only, with some absent. V, J and clone size are taken as reported in that table, and D and trimming were inferred from the DNA itself. The sample has 150,000 to 200,000 clones, roughly 79% seen once; the top ten hold roughly 9.3%. This receptor was taken from a man between 18 and 35 years old in good health and CMV-seropositive. The source material was PBMCs.

The CDR3 DNA reads TGTGCCAGCTCGGGGATCCCCAGCTCCTACAATGAGCAGTTCTTC. Encoded protein: CASSGIPSSYNEQFF. The rearrangement uses TRBV27 and TRBJ2-1; TRBD2 is a possible D gene (5 bases). Per germline, CDR1 MNHEY and CDR2 SMNVEV (reference sequence). V dropped 8 bases and J dropped 0 bases, with 14 bases sitting between them. The CDR3 contains 15 residues.